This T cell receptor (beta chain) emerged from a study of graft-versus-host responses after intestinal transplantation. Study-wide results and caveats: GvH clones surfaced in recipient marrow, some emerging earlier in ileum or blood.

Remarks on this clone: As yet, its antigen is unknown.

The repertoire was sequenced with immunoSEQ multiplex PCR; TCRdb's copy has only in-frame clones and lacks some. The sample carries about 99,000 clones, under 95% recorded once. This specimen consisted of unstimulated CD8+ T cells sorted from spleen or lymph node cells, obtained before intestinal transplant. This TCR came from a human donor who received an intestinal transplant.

In nucleotides, the CDR3 is TGTGCCCTTCCTGGGACAGAAGGATACAATGAGCAGTTCTTC. This translates into CALPGTEGYNEQFF. The rearrangement uses TRBV9 and TRBJ2-1; 7 bases fit TRBD1. Germline V gene lookup returns CDR1 SGDLS and CDR2 YYNGEE. The V segment lost 10 bases and the J segment 4 bases; nucleotides outside the gene matches: 11. The CDR3 spans 14 residues.